One sample yielded the 2 T cell receptor beta chains listed below, sequenced in a study of Ad26.COV2.S vaccination and SARS-CoV-2 variants. TCRdb's table, derived via immunoSEQ multiplex PCR, lists solely in-frame clones and lacks some. The sample yields a few hundred thousand clones, roughly 87% seen once. Treatment noted: some 20 received Ad26.COV2.S at low or high dose, single or two shots; 5 received placebo; per-sample allocation not given. The samples date from day 63 after the first vaccine or placebo injection. The material was peripheral blood, obtained in a trial of Ad26.COV2.S vaccine versus placebo. The receptor set was obtained from a person aged 18-65 years who received the Ad26.COV2.S COVID-19 vaccine or a placebo.

This sequence joins TRBV5-4 and TRBJ2-3; perhaps TRBD2 as D (6 bases). Between the trimmed V and J ends, which lost 5 bases and 3 bases, there was a span of 19 bases. CDR1 is SGHNT, CDR2 YYREEE, per germline (reference sequence). The CDR3 has 16 amino acids. Here the CDR3 reads CASRTLGGIGTDTQYF. The CDR3 DNA follows: TGTGCCAGCAGGACGCTGGGAGGAATTGGTACAGATACGCAGTATTTT.

The chain employs TRBV3-1 (or the pseudogene TRBV3-2) and TRBJ1-6; a weak D match, TRBD1 (5 bases). V was cut by 7 bases and J by 7 bases, with 14 bases left in between. CDR3 length: 14 residues. Per the germline V gene, CDR1 is LGHDT and CDR2 is YNNKEL (reference sequence). CDR3 loop: CASTTGGGNSPLHF. CDR3 nucleotide sequence: TGTGCCAGCACCACCGGGGGTGGGAATTCACCCCTCCACTTT.